This T cell receptor beta chain was obtained from a study of PD-1 blockade in mismatch repair-deficient tumors. Study-level background: All were previously treated, progressing patients with approximately 11 mismatch repair-deficient cancer types.

TCRdb's table, derived via immunoSEQ multiplex PCR, lists solely in-frame clones and lacks some. The sample shows some 85,000 clones, 70% to 90% of them seen only once. The sequences come from peripheral blood, collected 44 weeks after starting pembrolizumab. This TCR was recovered from an adult with mismatch repair-deficient cancer.

CDR3 sequence: CASSYSGTNLGYGYTF. In nucleotides, the CDR3 is TGTGCCAGCAGTTACTCCGGGACCAATCTCGGCTATGGCTACACCTTC. The chain combines TRBV6-5 with TRBJ1-2; a weak D match, TRBD1 (5 bases). The germline gives CDR1 MNHEY, CDR2 SVGAGI. This CDR3 comprises 16 residues. V was cut by 0 bases and J by 4 bases, with 15 bases left in between.